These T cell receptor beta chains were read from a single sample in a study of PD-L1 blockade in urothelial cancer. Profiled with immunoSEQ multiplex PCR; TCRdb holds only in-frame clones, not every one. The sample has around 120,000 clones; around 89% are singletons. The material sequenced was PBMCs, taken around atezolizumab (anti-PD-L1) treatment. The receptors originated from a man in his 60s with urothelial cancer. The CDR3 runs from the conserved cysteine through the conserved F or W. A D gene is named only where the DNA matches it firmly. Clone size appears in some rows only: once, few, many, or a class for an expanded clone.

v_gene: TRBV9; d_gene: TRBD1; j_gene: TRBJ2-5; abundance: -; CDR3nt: TGTGCCAGCAGCGTAGGGGACAGGGGGCTTAAGACCCAGTACTTC; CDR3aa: CASSVGDRGLKTQYF
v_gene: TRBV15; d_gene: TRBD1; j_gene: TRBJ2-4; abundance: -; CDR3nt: TGTGCCACCAGCAGAGATTTATGGGGACAGGGAGAAGCCAAAAACATTCAGTACTTC; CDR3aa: CATSRDLWGQGEAKNIQYF
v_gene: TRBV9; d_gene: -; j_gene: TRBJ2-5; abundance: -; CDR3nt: TGTGCCAGCAGCGTAGGGGTGGAGGGGGGGGAAGAGACCCAGTACTTC; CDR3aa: CASSVGVEGGEETQYF
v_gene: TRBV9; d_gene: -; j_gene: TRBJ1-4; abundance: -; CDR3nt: TGTGCCAGCAGCCCCCCAAGGAGCGAGGGTGAAAAACTGTTTTTT; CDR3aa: CASSPPRSEGEKLFF
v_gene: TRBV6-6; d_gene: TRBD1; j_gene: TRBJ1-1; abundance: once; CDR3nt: TGTGCCAGCAGTACCCCGCCGGACAGGGTGGGCACTGAAGCTTTCTTT; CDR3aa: CASSTPPDRVGTEAFF
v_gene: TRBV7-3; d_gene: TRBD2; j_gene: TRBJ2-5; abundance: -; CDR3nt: TGTGCCAGCAGCTTAATGGGTAGCGGGGGGAGAGAGACCCAGTACTTC; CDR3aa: CASSLMGSGGRETQYF
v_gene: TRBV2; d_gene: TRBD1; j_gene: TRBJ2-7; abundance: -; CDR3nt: TGTGCCAGCAGTGACAGTGTGGCAGGGGGCGTCAAGCAGTACTTC; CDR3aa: CASSDSVAGGVKQYF
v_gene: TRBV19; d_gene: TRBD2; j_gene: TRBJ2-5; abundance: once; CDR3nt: TGTGCCAGTAGTCCTGGACTAGCGGGGGGGATCACGGAGACCCAGTACTTC; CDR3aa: CASSPGLAGGITETQYF
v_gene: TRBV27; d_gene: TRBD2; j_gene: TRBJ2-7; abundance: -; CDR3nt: TGTGCCAGCACTGGACTGAGCGGGGGGTCGCCCTACGAGCAGTACTTC; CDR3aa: CASTGLSGGSPYEQYF
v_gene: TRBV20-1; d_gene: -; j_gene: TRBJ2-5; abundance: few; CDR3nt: TGCAGTGCTAGTTTATCCTCGTCTCAGTACTTC; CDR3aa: CSASLSSSQYF
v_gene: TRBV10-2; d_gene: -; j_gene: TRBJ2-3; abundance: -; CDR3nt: TGCGCCAGCAGTGAAGGATCTCCGCGGGTGGATACGCAGTATTTT; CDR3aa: CASSEGSPRVDTQYF
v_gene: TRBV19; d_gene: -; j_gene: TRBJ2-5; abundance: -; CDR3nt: TGTGCCAGTAGTAATCCGGGGCAAGAGACCCAGTACTTC; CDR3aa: CASSNPGQETQYF
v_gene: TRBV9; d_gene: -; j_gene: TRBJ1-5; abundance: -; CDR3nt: TGTGCCAGCAGCGTAGAGTCGTCGGATCAGCCCCAGCATTTT; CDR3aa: CASSVESSDQPQHF
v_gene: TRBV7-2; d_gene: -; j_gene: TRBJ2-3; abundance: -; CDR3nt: TGTGCCAGCAGCCGAGGGTCAGATACGCAGTATTTT; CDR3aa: CASSRGSDTQYF
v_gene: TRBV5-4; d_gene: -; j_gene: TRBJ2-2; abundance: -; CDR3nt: TGTGCCAGCAGTACCGAGGTGACTCGGGAGCTGTTTTTT; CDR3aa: CASSTEVTRELFF
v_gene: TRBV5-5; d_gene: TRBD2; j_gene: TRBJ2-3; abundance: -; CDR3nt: TGTGCCAGCAGCTTGGAACTAGCGGGGGGCCCGGGTACGCAGTATTTT; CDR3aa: CASSLELAGGPGTQYF
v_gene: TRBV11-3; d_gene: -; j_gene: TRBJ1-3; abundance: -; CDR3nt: TGTGCCAGCAGCCAGAGACATACCATATATTTT; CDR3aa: CASSQRHTIYF
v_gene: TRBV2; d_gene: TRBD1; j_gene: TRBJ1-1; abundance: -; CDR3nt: TGTGCCAGCAGTGCGACAGGGGTGGGCACTGAAGCTTTCTTT; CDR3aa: CASSATGVGTEAFF
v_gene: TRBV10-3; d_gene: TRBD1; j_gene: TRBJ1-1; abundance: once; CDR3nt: TGTGCCATCAGTGAGTCGAGTCAGGGGGGAGGTATGAACACTGAAGCTTTCTTT; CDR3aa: CAISESSQGGGMNTEAFF
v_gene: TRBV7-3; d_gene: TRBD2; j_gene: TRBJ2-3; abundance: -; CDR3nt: TGTGCCAGCAGCTCACTAGCGGGGGTAGGGACAGATACGCAGTATTTT; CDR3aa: CASSSLAGVGTDTQYF
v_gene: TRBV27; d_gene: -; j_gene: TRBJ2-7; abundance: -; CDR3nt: TGTGCCAGCAGCCTGCGGATGATAAGGGGTTACGAGCAGTACTTC; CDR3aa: CASSLRMIRGYEQYF
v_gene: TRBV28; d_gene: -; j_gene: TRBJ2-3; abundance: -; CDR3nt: TGTGCCAGCACGACGCTGACTCGTAACACAGATACGCAGTATTTT; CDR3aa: CASTTLTRNTDTQYF
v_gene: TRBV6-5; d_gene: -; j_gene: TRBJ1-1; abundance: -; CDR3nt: TGTGCCAGCAGTTCCCCGGGAGCCCACCCTGAAGCTTTCTTT; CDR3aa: CASSSPGAHPEAFF
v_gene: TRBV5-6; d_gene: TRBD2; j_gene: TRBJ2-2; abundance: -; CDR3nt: TGTGCCAGCAGCTATGCGGGGGCGAACACCGGGGAGCTGTTTTTT; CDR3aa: CASSYAGANTGELFF
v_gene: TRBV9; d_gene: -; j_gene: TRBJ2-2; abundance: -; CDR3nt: TGTGCCAGCAGCGTAGGTTCCGGACCCGCGGGCGGGGAGCTGTTTTTT; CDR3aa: CASSVGSGPAGGELFF
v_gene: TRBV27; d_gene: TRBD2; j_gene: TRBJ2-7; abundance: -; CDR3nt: TGTGCCAGCAGTTTATCCGGTCAGGGAGGGTTTTACGAGCAGTACTTC; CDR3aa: CASSLSGQGGFYEQYF
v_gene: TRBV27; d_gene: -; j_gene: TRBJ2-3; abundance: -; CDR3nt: TGTGCCAGCAGTTTGAGAACAGCCTGGGCGGATACGCAGTATTTT; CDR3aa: CASSLRTAWADTQYF
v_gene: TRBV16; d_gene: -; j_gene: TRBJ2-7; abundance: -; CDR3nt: TGTGCCAGCAGCCAAAACAGGGATAGCTACGAGCAGTACTTC; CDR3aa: CASSQNRDSYEQYF
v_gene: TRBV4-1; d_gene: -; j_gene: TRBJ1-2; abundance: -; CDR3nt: TGCGCCAGCAGCCAAGAAGGGGCAGGGGATCATGGCTACACCTTC; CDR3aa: CASSQEGAGDHGYTF
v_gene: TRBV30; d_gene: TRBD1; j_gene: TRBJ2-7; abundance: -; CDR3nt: TGTGCCTGGAGGCGACAGGGCCCTATGGACGAGCAGTACTTC; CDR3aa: CAWRRQGPMDEQYF
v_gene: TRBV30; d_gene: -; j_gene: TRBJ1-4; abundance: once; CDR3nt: TGTGCCTGGAGCTCCTTGGCGGGGCTTAATGAAAAACTGTTTTTT; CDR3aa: CAWSSLAGLNEKLFF
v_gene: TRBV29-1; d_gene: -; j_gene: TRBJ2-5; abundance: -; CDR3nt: TGCAGCGTTGATCTAAGCCAAGAGACCCAGTACTTC; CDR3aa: CSVDLSQETQYF
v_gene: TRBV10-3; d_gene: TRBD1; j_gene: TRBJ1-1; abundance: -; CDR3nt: TGTGCCATCAGGACAGGGGGCCCGAACACTGAAGCTTTCTTT; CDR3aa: CAIRTGGPNTEAFF
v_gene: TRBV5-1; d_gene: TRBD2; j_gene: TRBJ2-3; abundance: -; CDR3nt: TGCGCCAGCAGCCCTGGACTAGCGGGGGGGGAAGATACGCAGTATTTT; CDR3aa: CASSPGLAGGEDTQYF
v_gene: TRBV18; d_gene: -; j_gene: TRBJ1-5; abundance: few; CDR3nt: TGTGCCAGCTCACAGGAGTATAGCAATCAGCCCCAGCATTTT; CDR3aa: CASSQEYSNQPQHF
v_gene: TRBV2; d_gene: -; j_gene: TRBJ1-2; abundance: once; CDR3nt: TGTGCCAGCAGTGAGGAAATCGGCAGGATTATGGATGGCTACACCTTC; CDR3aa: CASSEEIGRIMDGYTF
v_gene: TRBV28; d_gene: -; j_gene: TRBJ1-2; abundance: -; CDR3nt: TGTGCCAGCAGTTTACCCGGGGTGGGTGGCTACACCTTC; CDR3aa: CASSLPGVGGYTF
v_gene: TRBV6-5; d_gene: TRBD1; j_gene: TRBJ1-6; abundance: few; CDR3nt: TGTGCCAGCAGTTGGACAGGGGGAGGTACAGGTTCACCCCTCCACTTT; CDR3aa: CASSWTGGGTGSPLHF
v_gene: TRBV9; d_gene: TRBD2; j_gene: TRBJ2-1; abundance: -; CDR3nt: TGTGCCAGCAGCACACCGGGACTAGCGGGGGGGCGGGAGCAGTTCTTC; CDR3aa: CASSTPGLAGGREQFF
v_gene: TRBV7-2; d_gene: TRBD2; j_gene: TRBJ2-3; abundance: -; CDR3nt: TGTGCCAGCACCTCGGGACTAGCGGGGGTGGGCACAGATACGCAGTATTTT; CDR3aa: CASTSGLAGVGTDTQYF
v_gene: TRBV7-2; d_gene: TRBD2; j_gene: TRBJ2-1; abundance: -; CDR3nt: TGTGCCAGCAGCTCCATAGCGGGTGGGAGGGGCAATGAGCAGTTCTTC; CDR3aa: CASSSIAGGRGNEQFF
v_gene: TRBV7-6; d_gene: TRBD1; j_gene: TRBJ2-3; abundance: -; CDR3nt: TGTGCCAGCAGCTTAGGGGGACAGGGGGCGACAGATACGCAGTATTTT; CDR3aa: CASSLGGQGATDTQYF
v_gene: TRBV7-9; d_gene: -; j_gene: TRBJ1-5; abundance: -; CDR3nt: TGTGCCAGCAGCTCGAGTTCCAATCAGCCCCAGCATTTT; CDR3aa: CASSSSSNQPQHF
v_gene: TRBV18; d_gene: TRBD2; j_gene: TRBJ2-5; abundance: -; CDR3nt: TGTGCCAGCTCACCCCTTCCTGGACTAGCGGAGGAGACCCAGTACTTC; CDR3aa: CASSPLPGLAEETQYF
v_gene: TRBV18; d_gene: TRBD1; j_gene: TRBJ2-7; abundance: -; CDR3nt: TGTGCCAGCCTCCGGGACAGTCGATCCTACGAGCAGTACTTC; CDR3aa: CASLRDSRSYEQYF
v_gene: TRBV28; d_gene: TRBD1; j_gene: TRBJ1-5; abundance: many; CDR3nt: TGTGCCAGCAGTTCCGCGGGACAGGGGAACAATCAGCCCCAGCATTTT; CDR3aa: CASSSAGQGNNQPQHF
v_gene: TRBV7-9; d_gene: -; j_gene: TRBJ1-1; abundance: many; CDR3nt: TGTGCCAGCAGCTTAGTACTACCGACCACTGAAGCTTTCTTT; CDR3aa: CASSLVLPTTEAFF
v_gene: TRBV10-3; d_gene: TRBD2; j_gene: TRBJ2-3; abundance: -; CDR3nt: TGTGCCATCAGTGAGGTGCCCGCGGGGCGGGAGGGCCAAGATACGCAGTATTTT; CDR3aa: CAISEVPAGREGQDTQYF
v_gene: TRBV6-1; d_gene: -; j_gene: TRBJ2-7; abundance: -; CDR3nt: TGTGCCAGCAGTGACTCCGGGGGTGGCGAGCAGTACTTC; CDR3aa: CASSDSGGGEQYF
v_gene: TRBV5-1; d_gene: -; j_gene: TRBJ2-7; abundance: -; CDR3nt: TGCGCCAGCAGCTTGGTGTCGACAGCGGGCGCCTACGAGCAGTACTTC; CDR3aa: CASSLVSTAGAYEQYF
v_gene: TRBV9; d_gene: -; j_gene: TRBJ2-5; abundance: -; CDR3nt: TGTGCCAGCAGCACACAGGGGGGGGAGACCCAGTACTTC; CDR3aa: CASSTQGGETQYF
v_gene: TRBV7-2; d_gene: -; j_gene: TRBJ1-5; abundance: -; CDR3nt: TGTGCCAGCAGCTTCAGAGGAGCCAATCAGCCCCAGCATTTT; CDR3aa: CASSFRGANQPQHF
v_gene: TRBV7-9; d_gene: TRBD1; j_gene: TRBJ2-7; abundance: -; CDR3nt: TGTGCCAGCAGTCTTCTCGGGGGGACAGGGGCGGCTGAGCAGTACTTC; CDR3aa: CASSLLGGTGAAEQYF
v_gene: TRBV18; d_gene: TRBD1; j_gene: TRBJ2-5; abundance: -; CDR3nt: TGTGCCAGCTCACCCACAGGGGGTCTAGAGACCCAGTACTTC; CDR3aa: CASSPTGGLETQYF
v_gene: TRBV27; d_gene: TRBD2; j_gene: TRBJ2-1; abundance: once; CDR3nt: TGTGCCAGCAGTTTAAGGTTGGCGGGGGGACTGAGCTCCTACAATGAGCAGTTCTTC; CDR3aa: CASSLRLAGGLSSYNEQFF